Listed here is a single T cell receptor beta chain. The antigen is not known. The data derive from a study of cytomegalovirus exposure and HLA in healthy donors. This PCR relied on a set of 60 Vbeta primers and 13 Jbeta primers. Data came from immunoSEQ multiplex PCR; TCRdb stores just in-frame clones and leaves some out. The sample shows roughly 150,000 clones, around four fifths of them seen only once. Whole-study findings and limits: In a later analysis, TCR beta V- and J-gene trimming showed a link to a missense DCLRE1C variant.

The sample consisted of PBMCs. The TCR originated in a woman younger than 30 in good health and CMV-seronegative.

This CDR3 is CASSVPRNNEQFF. The CDR3 DNA reads TGTGCCAGCAGTGTCCCTAGAAACAATGAGCAGTTCTTC. This chain connects TRBV28 to TRBJ2-1; unclear D gene. Germline-derived CDR1 and CDR2 are MDHEN and SYDVKM. Trimming removed 5 bases from V and 5 bases from J, with 10 bases in between. The CDR3 consists of 13 residues.